The 28 T cell receptor beta chains presented below share a single source sample, sequenced in a study of T cell responses to AZD1222 COVID-19 vaccine. Data came from immunoSEQ multiplex PCR; TCRdb stores just in-frame clones and leaves some out. The sample has about 87,000 clones, 88% seen once. The sample here was peripheral blood, taken on day 0 of AZD1222 vaccination. Receptors were obtained from an adult in good health.

The rearrangement links TRBV7-9 to TRBJ1-1; D not certain. There are 13 residues in the CDR3. Trimming removed 11 bases at V and 0 bases at J, with 13 bases between. Germline-derived CDR1 and CDR2 are SEHNR and FQNEAQ (reference sequence). CDR3 nucleotides: TGTGCCTCTTTGGGGATAGTGAACACTGAAGCTTTCTTT. Its protein product is CASLGIVNTEAFF.

The rearrangement links TRBV27 to TRBJ1-2, with D possibly TRBD1 on 5 matching bases. The CDR3 spans 15 residues. Germline V gene data show CDR1 as MNHEY and CDR2 as SMNVEV (reference sequence). Trimming removed 5 bases at V and 2 bases at J, with 15 bases between. Here the CDR3 reads CASSLGLGQNYGYTF. CDR3 nucleotides: TGTGCCAGCAGTCTTGGACTGGGGCAGAACTATGGCTACACCTTC.

This chain connects TRBV27 to TRBJ2-2; 11 bases are a match to TRBD2. Germline CDR1 MNHEY, CDR2 SMNVEV (reference sequence). The J segment lost 3 bases and the V segment lost 5 bases, leaving 5 bases of the junction unmatched. This CDR3 comprises 16 residues. CDR3 amino acids: CASSLGTSGHTGELFF. DNA of the CDR3: TGTGCCAGCAGTCTCGGGACTAGCGGCCACACCGGGGAGCTGTTTTTT.

The V call is TRBV11-3, the J call TRBJ2-1; 11 bases are shared with TRBD2. The CDR3 length is 16 residues. Germline CDR1 is SGHNT and CDR2 is YENEEA. With 3 bases clipped from V and 4 bases from J, the junction kept 5 bases outside the gene matches. As DNA, the CDR3 is TGTGCCAGCAGCTTTGGACTAGCGGGCATTTACAATGAGCAGTTCTTC. It encodes CASSFGLAGIYNEQFF.

This rearrangement joins TRBV28 to TRBJ1-5; D call uncertain. Trimming removed 5 bases at V and 1 base at J, with 12 bases between. The CDR3 loop spans 15 amino acids. In germline, CDR1 is MDHEN, CDR2 SYDVKM. The DNA of the CDR3 is TGTGCCAGCAGTCTGGATCCTAACAGCAATCAGCCCCAGCATTTT. Amino acid sequence: CASSLDPNSNQPQHF.

The V gene is TRBV7-8, the J gene TRBJ1-3; D ambiguous. The CDR3 runs 13 residues. Trimming stripped 6 bases from V and 4 bases from J, with 10 bases between. Looked up from germline, CDR1 is SGHVS and CDR2 is FQNEAQ. The chain's CDR3 is CASSQTRGNTIYF. In nucleotides, the CDR3 is TGTGCCAGCAGTCAGACGCGAGGAAACACCATATATTTT.

The gene calls are TRBV20-1 and TRBJ2-7; tentatively, D is TRBD2 (6 bases). This CDR3 is 17 amino acids long. Trimming cost V 3 bases and J 0 bases, with 21 bases left between them. Germline assignment: CDR1 DFQATT and CDR2 SNEGSKA (reference sequence). CDR3 in DNA: TGCAGTGCTAGTCCCCTCGGACTACCTAAGATCTCCTACGAGCAGTACTTC. Its translation is CSASPLGLPKISYEQYF.

This sequence joins TRBV6-2 or TRBV6-3 and TRBJ2-3; 9 positions match TRBD1. The CDR3 length is 17 residues. Germline V CDR1 and CDR2: MNHEY, SVGEGT. J was trimmed by 2 bases and V by 2 bases; bases with no gene match: 8. CDR3 in amino acids: CASSYVLDRGPTDTQYF. CDR3 nucleotides: TGTGCCAGCAGTTACGTCTTGGACAGGGGTCCCACAGATACGCAGTATTTT.

This clone qualifies as medium-sized. The rearrangement uses TRBV21-1 and TRBJ2-5; the table calls TRBD1, which could not be checked here. TRBV21-1 is a documented pseudogene. The CDR3 is made up of 19 amino acids. The DNA for the CDR3 is TGTGCCAGCAGCAAATCAGAGGGTGTCCGGGACAGGATGAGAGAGACCCAGTACTTC. Translated, it gives CASSKSEGVRDRMRETQYF.

V is TRBV28 and J is TRBJ1-4; 9 nucleotides match TRBD1. Germline V lookup: CDR1 MDHEN, CDR2 SYDVKM. CDR3 size: 15 residues. V dropped 3 bases and J dropped 8; count of bases not matched to a gene: 7. The CDR3 region has the DNA TGTGCCAGCAGTTTCCCCGGGACAGGGAGAGAAAAACTGTTTTTT. Translated, it gives CASSFPGTGREKLFF.

In this sample, this clone turned up once. The V and J genes are TRBV28 and TRBJ2-7, with D perhaps matching TRBD2 (6 bases). V was cut by 3 bases and J by 2 bases, with 14 bases left in between. Germline V gene lookup returns CDR1 MDHEN and CDR2 SYDVKM. The CDR3 spans 15 residues. CDR3 in amino acids: CASSFSAGSAYEQYF. The CDR3 DNA reads as TGTGCCAGCAGTTTTTCAGCGGGTTCTGCCTACGAGCAGTACTTC.

The rearrangement uses TRBV28 and TRBJ1-2; TRBD1 agrees at 7 bases. The CDR3 loop spans 15 amino acids. The J segment lost 4 bases and the V segment lost 5 bases, leaving 10 bases of the junction unmatched. Germline CDR1 and CDR2: MDHEN and SYDVKM. The CDR3 sequence is CASSTHTGASYGYTF. The CDR3 bases are TGTGCCAGCAGTACTCATACAGGGGCTTCCTATGGCTACACCTTC.

By proportion, this clone is medium-sized (0.01 to 0.1%). The V gene is TRBV6-5, the J gene TRBJ2-1, with D unclear. Germline lookup yields CDR1 MNHEY and CDR2 SVGAGI. This CDR3 region has 13 residues. Trimming cost V 6 bases and J 5 bases, with 11 bases left between them. The CDR3 loop is CASSYEGHNEQFF. The DNA for the CDR3 is TGTGCCAGCAGCTACGAAGGTCACAATGAGCAGTTCTTC.

The gene calls are TRBV7-2 and TRBJ2-7, with D possibly being TRBD2 (6 bases). The CDR3 has 16 amino acids. The V end lost 1 base, the J end lost 1 base, and 14 bases lay between the germline ends. Germline V gives CDR1 SGHTA, CDR2 FQGNSA. The chain's CDR3 is CASSLGIGGSSYEQYF. The CDR3 DNA sequence: TGTGCCAGCAGCTTAGGGATCGGGGGTAGTTCCTACGAGCAGTACTTC.

The rearrangement links TRBV11-2 to TRBJ2-2, with D uncertain. Germline V CDR1 and CDR2: SGHAT, FQNNGV. This CDR3 comprises 14 residues. V lost 2 bases and J lost 1, with 5 bases in between. CDR3 region: CASSLPWNTGELFF. The CDR3 bases are TGTGCCAGCAGCTTACCATGGAACACCGGGGAGCTGTTTTTT.

In this sample, this clone turned up once. The V call is TRBV14, the J call TRBJ2-3, with 7 bases identical to TRBD2. The CDR3 runs 18 residues. Germline V gives CDR1 SGHDN, CDR2 FVKESK. V shed 4 bases and J 3 bases; nucleotides not matched to a gene: 16. In DNA form, the CDR3 reads TGTGCCAGCAGCCTCCTAAAGCGGGATTTTATTTCGACAGATACGCAGTATTTT. Its protein is CASSLLKRDFISTDTQYF.

The chain links TRBV3-1 (or the pseudogene TRBV3-2) to TRBJ1-2, with D possibly matching TRBD1 (6 bases). V was cut by 6 bases and J by 4 bases, with 15 bases left in between. This CDR3 comprises 14 residues. CDR1 LGHDT and CDR2 YNNKEL come from the germline V gene (reference sequence). The CDR3 is CASRQTGQVYGYTF. In DNA form, the CDR3 reads TGTGCCAGCAGGCAGACGGGACAAGTCTATGGCTACACCTTC.

This clone is a singleton in its sample. The chain carries TRBV5-1 and TRBJ2-5; D is perhaps TRBD1 (6 bases). There are 17 residues in the CDR3. V shed 1 base and J shed 5 bases, with 21 bases lying between them. Per the germline V gene, CDR1 is SGHRS and CDR2 is YFSETQ. The CDR3: CASSLSRGQGSGETQYF. The CDR3 region has the DNA TGCGCCAGCAGCTTGTCTAGAGGGCAGGGGTCAGGGGAGACCCAGTACTTC.

V and J are TRBV6-6 and TRBJ1-1, with D maybe TRBD1 (5 bases). The germline V and J ends were trimmed by 6 bases and 3 bases, with 11 bases remaining between them. This CDR3 region has 13 residues. Germline CDR1 MNHNY, CDR2 SVGAGI (reference sequence). The CDR3 spells CASSRPGHTEAFF. DNA of the CDR3: TGTGCCAGCAGCCGCCCGGGGCACACTGAAGCTTTCTTT.

The table lists this clone with a count of one. The CDR3 protein is CASSLDRGWNTEAFF. The CDR3 nucleotides are TGTGCCAGCAGTTTGGACAGGGGATGGAACACTGAAGCTTTCTTT. The rearrangement links TRBV27 to TRBJ1-1, with 9 positions matching TRBD1. Trimming removed 3 bases from V and 1 base from J; junction bases left unmatched: 3. Looked up from germline, CDR1 is MNHEY and CDR2 is SMNVEV (reference sequence). This CDR3 has 15 residues.

The CDR3 reads CASSMPLGTQIYEQYF. The CDR3 nucleotides read TGTGCCAGTAGTATGCCCCTCGGGACTCAGATATACGAGCAGTACTTC. The rearrangement links TRBV19 to TRBJ2-7; D possibly corresponds to TRBD2 (6 bases). V shed 3 bases and J shed 4 bases, with 19 bases lying between them. Germline CDR1 LNHDA, CDR2 SQIVND (reference sequence). The CDR3 totals 16 residues.

This chain uses TRBV6-5 with TRBJ2-7; 8 positions agree with TRBD2. With 4 bases clipped from V and 0 bases from J, the junction kept 5 bases outside the gene matches. The CDR3 runs to 15 residues. Looked up from germline, CDR1 is MNHEY and CDR2 is SVGAGI. The CDR3 loop is CASSSWTSSSYEQYF. In nucleotides, the CDR3 is TGTGCCAGCAGTTCGTGGACTAGCAGCTCCTACGAGCAGTACTTC.

The chain has TRBV29-1 and TRBJ1-6, with D perhaps matching TRBD1 (6 bases). There are 13 residues in the CDR3. Per germline, CDR1 SQVTM and CDR2 ANQGSEA. Between the trimmed V and J ends, which lost 3 bases and 5 bases, there was a span of 8 bases. The CDR3 DNA reads TGCAGCGTTGATTCAGGGGATAATTCACCCCTCCACTTT. Translating it yields CSVDSGDNSPLHF.

The chain joins TRBV18 to TRBJ2-3; D not resolved. The ends were cut back, 8 bases at V and 1 base at J, with 16 bases in the middle. CDR1 is KGHSH, CDR2 LQKENI, per germline. This CDR3 is 15 amino acids long. CDR3 sequence: CASTPPDGRTDTQYF. The CDR3 DNA follows: TGTGCCAGCACCCCACCGGACGGGCGCACAGATACGCAGTATTTT.

The rearrangement links TRBV28 to TRBJ1-2; D is unclear. V gave up 2 bases and J gave up 4 bases, with 8 bases separating them. The CDR3 runs to 13 residues. Germline CDR1 is MDHEN and CDR2 is SYDVKM. CDR3 in DNA: TGTGCCAGCAGTTTAACAGTGAGCTATGGCTACACCTTC. It translates to CASSLTVSYGYTF.

The genes are TRBV7-9 and TRBJ1-2; D is possibly TRBD1 (5 bases). V lost 1 base, J lost 4 bases, and 19 bases lay in between. The germline V gene encodes CDR1 SEHNR and CDR2 FQNEAQ (reference sequence). The CDR3 runs to 17 residues. The CDR3 nucleotides read TGTGCCAGCAGCTTAGATTGGTCCTTGGGGGATGCCTATGGCTACACCTTC. Amino acid sequence: CASSLDWSLGDAYGYTF.

CDR3 bases: TGTGCCACCAGTGATCCGGACAGTTCCTACGAGCAGTACTTC. It encodes CATSDPDSSYEQYF. The chain links TRBV24-1 to TRBJ2-7, with D possibly TRBD1 on 6 matching bases. The germline CDR1 and CDR2 sequences are KGHDR and SFDVKD. V was shortened by 3 bases and J by 1 base, with 9 bases between the two germline ends. The CDR3 extends over 14 amino acids.

The CDR3 loop is CASSGASVGTDTQYF. The CDR3 DNA sequence: TGTGCCAGTAGTGGGGCCAGCGTGGGCACAGATACGCAGTATTTT. The chain couples TRBV19 to TRBJ2-3; a possible D gene is TRBD1 (5 bases). The CDR3 consists of 15 residues. The germline gives CDR1 LNHDA, CDR2 SQIVND (reference sequence). Trimming removed 5 bases from V and 1 base from J, with 13 bases in between.